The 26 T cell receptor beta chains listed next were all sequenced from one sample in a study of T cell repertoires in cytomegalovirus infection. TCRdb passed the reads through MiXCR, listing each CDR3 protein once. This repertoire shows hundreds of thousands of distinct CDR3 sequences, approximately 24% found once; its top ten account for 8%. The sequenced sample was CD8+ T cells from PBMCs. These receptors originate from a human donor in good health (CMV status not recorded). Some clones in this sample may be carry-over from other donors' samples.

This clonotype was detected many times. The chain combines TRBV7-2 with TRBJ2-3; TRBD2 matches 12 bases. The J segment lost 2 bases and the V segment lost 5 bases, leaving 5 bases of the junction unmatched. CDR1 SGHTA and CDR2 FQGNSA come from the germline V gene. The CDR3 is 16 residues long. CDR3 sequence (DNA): TGTGCCAGCAGCCTCGGACTAGCGGGGCTCACAGATACGCAGTATTTT. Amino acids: CASSLGLAGLTDTQYF.

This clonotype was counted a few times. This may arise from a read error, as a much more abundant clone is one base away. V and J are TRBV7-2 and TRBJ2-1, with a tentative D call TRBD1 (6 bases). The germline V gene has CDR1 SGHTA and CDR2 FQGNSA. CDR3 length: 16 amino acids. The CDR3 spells CVSSLGPAAITGEQFF. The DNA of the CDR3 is TGTGTCAGCAGCTTAGGGCCAGCGGCAATTACAGGGGAGCAGTTCTTC.

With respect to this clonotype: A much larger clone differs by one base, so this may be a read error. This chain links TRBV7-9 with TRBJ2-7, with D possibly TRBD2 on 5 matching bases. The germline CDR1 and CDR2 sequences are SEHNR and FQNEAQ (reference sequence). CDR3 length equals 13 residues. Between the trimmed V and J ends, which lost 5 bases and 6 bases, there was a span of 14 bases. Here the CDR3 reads CASSAVRRGEQYF. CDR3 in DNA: TGTGCCAGCAGCGCGGTCAGACGGGGCGAGCAGTACTTC.

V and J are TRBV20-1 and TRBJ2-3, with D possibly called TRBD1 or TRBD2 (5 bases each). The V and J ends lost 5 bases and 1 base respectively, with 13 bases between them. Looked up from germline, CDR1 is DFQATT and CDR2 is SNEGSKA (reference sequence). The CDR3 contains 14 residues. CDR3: CSAAGRGGTDTQYF. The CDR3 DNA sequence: TGCAGTGCTGCAGGACGGGGCGGCACAGATACGCAGTATTTT.

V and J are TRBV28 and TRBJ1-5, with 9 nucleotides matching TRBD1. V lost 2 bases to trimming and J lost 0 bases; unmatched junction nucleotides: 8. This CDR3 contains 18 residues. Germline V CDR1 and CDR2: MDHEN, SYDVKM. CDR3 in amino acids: CASSLGTGFPYSNQPQHF. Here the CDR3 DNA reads TGTGCCAGCAGTTTAGGGACAGGGTTCCCTTATAGCAATCAGCCCCAGCATTTT.

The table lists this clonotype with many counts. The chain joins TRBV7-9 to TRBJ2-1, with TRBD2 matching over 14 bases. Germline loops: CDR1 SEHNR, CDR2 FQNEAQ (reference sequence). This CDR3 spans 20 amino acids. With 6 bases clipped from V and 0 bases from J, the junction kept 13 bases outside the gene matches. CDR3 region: CASRAPGLAGVSSSYNEQFF. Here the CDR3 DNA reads TGTGCCAGCAGGGCACCGGGACTAGCGGGGGTCTCGAGCTCCTACAATGAGCAGTTCTTC. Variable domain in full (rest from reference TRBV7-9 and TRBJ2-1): DTGVSQNPRHKITKRGQNVTFRCDPISEHNRLYWYRQTLGQGPEFLTYFQNEAQLEKSRLLSDRFSAERPKGSFSTLEIQRTEQGDSAMYLCASRAPGLAGVSSSYNEQFFGPGTRLTVL.

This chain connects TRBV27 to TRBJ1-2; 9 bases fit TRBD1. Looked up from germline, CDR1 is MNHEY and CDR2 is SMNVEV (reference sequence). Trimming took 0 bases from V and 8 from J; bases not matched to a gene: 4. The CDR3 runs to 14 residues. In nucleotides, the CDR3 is TGTGCCAGCAGTTTATCGGGACAGGGAAAAGGCTACACCTTC. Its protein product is CASSLSGQGKGYTF.

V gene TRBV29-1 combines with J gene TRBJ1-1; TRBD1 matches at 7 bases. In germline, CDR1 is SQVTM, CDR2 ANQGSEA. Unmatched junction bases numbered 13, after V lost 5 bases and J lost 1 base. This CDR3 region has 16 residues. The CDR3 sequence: CSVRGRQGWRNTEAFF. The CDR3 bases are TGCAGCGTTAGGGGTCGACAGGGTTGGAGGAACACTGAAGCTTTCTTT.

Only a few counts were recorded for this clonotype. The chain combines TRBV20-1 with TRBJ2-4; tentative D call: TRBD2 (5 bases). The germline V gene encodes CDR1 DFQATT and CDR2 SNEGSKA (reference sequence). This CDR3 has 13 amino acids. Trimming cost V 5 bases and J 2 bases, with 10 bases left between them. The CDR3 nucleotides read TGCAGTGCTTGGGGAGAAACCAAAAACATTCAGTACTTC. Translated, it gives CSAWGETKNIQYF.

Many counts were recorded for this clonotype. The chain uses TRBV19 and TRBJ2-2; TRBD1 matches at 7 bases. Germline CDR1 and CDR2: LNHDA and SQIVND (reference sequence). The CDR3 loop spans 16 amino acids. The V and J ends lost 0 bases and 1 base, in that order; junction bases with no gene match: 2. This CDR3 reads CASSIDTGENTGELFF. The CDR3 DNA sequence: TGTGCCAGTAGTATAGATACAGGGGAGAACACCGGGGAGCTGTTTTTT.

The CDR3 protein is CASSAVGAPVQETQYF. CDR3 DNA sequence: TGTGCCAGCAGCGCAGTGGGGGCTCCCGTCCAAGAGACCCAGTACTTC. The chain recombines TRBV3-1 with TRBJ2-5, with D possibly being TRBD1 (6 bases). This CDR3 comprises 16 residues. Trimming stripped 5 bases from V and 1 base from J, with 17 bases between. Germline loops: CDR1 LGHDT, CDR2 YNNKEL (reference sequence).

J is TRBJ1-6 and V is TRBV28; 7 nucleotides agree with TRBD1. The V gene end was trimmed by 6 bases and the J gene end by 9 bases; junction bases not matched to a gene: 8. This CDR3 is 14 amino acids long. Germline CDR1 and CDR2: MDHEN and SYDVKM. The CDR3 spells CASSETGISSPLHF. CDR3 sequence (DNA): TGTGCCAGCAGCGAGACAGGGATATCTTCACCCCTCCACTTT.

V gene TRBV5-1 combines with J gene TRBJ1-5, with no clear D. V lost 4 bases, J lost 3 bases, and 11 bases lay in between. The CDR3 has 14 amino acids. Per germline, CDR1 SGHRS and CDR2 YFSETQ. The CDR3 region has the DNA TGCGCCAGCAGCCCGGACGGGAACAATCAGCCCCAGCATTTT. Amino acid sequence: CASSPDGNNQPQHF.

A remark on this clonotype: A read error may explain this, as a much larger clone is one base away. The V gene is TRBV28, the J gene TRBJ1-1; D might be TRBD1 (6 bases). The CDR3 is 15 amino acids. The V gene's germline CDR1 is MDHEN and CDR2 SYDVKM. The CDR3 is CANSLFGQMNTEAFF. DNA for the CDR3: TGTGCCAACAGTTTATTTGGACAGATGAACACTGAAGCTTTCTTT.

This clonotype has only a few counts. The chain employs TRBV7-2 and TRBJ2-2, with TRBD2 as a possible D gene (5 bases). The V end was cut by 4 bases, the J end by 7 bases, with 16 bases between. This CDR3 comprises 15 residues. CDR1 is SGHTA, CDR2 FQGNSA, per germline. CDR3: CASSSGWRAGGELFF. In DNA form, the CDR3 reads TGTGCCAGCAGCTCCGGCTGGCGCGCGGGCGGGGAGCTGTTTTTT.

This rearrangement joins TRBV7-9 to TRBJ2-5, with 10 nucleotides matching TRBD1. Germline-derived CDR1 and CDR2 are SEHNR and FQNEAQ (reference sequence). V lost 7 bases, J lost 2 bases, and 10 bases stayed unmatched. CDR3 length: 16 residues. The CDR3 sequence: CASIPLPGQGQETQYF. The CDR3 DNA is TGTGCCAGCATCCCACTACCGGGACAGGGGCAAGAGACCCAGTACTTC.

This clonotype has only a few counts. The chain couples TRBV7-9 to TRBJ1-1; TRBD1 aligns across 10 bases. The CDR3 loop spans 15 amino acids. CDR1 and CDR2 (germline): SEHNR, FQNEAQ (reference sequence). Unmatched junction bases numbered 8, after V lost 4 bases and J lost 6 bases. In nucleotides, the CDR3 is TGTGCCAGCAGCTCCCCGGACAGGGGGGTCCCTGAAGCTTTCTTT. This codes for CASSSPDRGVPEAFF.

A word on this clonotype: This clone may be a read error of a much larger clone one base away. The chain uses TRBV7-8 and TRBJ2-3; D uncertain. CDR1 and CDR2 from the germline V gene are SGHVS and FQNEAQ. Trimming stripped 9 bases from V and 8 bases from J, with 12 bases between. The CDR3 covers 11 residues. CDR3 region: CASTTNGTQYF. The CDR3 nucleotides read TGTGCCAGTACAACCAATGGTACGCAGTATTTT. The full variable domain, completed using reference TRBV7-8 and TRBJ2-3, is GAGVSQSPRYKVAKRGQDVALRCDPISGHVSLFWYQQALGQGPEFLTYFQNEAQLDKSGLPSDRFFAERPEGSVSTLKIQRTQQEDSAVYLCASTTNGTQYFGPGTRLTVL.

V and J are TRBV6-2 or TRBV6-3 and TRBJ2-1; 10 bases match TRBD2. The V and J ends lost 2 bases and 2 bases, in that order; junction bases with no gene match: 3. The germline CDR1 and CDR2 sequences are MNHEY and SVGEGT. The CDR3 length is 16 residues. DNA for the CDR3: TGTGCCAGCAGTTACCGGACTAGCGGCACCTACAATGAGCAGTTCTTC. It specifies CASSYRTSGTYNEQFF.

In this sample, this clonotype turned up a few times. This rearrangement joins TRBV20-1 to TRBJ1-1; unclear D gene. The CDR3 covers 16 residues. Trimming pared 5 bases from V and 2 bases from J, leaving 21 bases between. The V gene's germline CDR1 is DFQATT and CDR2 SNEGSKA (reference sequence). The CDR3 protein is CSAPSGPEERNTEAFF. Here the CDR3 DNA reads TGCAGTGCTCCATCAGGTCCCGAAGAGAGAAACACTGAAGCTTTCTTT.

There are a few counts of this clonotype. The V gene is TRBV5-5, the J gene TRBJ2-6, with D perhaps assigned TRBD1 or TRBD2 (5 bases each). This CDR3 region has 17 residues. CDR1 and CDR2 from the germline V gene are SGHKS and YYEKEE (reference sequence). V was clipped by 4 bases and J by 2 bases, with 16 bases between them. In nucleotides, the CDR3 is TGTGCCAGCAGCGGGACGGAATACAAGGCTGGGGCCAACGTCCTGACTTTC. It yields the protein CASSGTEYKAGANVLTF. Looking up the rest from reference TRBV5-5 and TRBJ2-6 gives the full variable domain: DAGVTQSPTHLIKTRGQQVTLRCSPISGHKSVSWYQQVLGQGPQFIFQYYEKEERGRGNFPDRFSARQFPNYSSELNVNALLLGDSALYLCASSGTEYKAGANVLTFGAGSRLTVL.

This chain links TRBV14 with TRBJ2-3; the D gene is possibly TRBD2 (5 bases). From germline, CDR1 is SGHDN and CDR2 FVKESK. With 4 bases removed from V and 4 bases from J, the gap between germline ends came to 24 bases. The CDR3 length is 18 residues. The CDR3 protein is CASSPYGSRGFEADTQYF. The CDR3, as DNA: TGTGCCAGCAGCCCATATGGGTCGCGAGGGTTTGAGGCAGATACGCAGTATTTT.

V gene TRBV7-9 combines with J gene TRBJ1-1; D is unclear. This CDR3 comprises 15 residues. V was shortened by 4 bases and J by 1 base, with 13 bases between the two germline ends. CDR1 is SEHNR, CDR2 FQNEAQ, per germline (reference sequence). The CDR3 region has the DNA TGTGCCAGCAGCTACCTTGTCCAGAAGAACACTGAAGCTTTCTTT. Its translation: CASSYLVQKNTEAFF.

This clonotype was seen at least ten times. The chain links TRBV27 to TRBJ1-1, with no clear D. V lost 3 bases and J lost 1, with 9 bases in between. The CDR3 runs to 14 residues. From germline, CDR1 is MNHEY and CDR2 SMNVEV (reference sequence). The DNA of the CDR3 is TGTGCCAGCAGTTTGCCGGGAGGGAACACTGAAGCTTTCTTT. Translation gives CASSLPGGNTEAFF.

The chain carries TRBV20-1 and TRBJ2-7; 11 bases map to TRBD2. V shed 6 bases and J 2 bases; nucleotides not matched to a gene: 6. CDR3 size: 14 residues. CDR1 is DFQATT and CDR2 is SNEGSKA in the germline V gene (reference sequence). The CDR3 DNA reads TGCAGTGCCACTCTAGCGGGGGGCACCTACGAGCAGTACGTC. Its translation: CSATLAGGTYEQYV.

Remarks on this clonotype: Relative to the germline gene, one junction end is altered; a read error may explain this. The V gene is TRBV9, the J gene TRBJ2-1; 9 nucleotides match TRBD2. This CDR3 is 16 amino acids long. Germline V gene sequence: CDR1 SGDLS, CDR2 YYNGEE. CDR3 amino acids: CASSVRAGGKYNERFF. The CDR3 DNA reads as TGTGCCAGCAGCGTCAGAGCGGGGGGAAAATACAATGAGCGGTTCTTC.